Following are 22 T cell receptor beta chains from one sample sequenced in a study of OX40 agonist ivuxolimab in advanced cancers. Library preparation used the immunoSEQ multiplex PCR assay. As stored in TCRdb, this immuneACCESS dataset retains in-frame rearrangements with V and J assigned. A fraction of the clones does not appear; measured against another copy, unresolved V genes explain less than half of the discrepancy, and the remainder lacks a known reason. This sample holds 36,000 or so clones; 65% to 85% were observed only once. Clones ranked in the top ten supply roughly 23% of the sample. The sequencing here drew on CD4+ or CD8+ T cells sorted from blood, taken in a trial of the OX40 agonist ivuxolimab. Every receptor here comes from an adult with an advanced solid tumor such as melanoma, head and neck, liver or kidney cancer.

The chain links TRBV19 to TRBJ1-2; the D is unclear. Trimming left V 3 bases short and J 5 bases short, with 19 bases between. Looked up from germline, CDR1 is LNHDA and CDR2 is SQIVND (reference sequence). The CDR3 loop spans 16 amino acids. The CDR3 DNA follows: TGTGCCAGTAGTATTAATCTTGCAGAGAGAACTTATGGCTACACCTTC. Amino acids: CASSINLAERTYGYTF.

This clone occurred a few times. V and J are TRBV6-8 and TRBJ2-5; 10 bases align to TRBD2. V shed 4 bases, J shed 2 bases, and the junction held 4 bases outside the gene matches. CDR1 and CDR2 from the germline V gene are MNHGY and SAAAGT. This CDR3 has 15 residues. CDR3 bases: TGTGCCAGCAGTTCCTTACTAGCGGGGCAAGAGACCCAGTACTTC. This encodes CASSSLLAGQETQYF.

In its sample, this clone was seen a few times. The chain employs TRBV28 and TRBJ2-1; 7 positions match TRBD2. The CDR3 is 15 residues long. After removal of 5 bases from V and 3 bases from J, the junction contained 7 bases not matched to a gene. CDR1 and CDR2 (germline): MDHEN, SYDVKM. The CDR3 protein is CASSGGETLYNEQFF. CDR3 coding DNA: TGTGCCAGCAGTGGGGGGGAGACACTCTACAATGAGCAGTTCTTC.

The chain joins TRBV7-9 to TRBJ1-3, with unresolved D. Germline lookup yields CDR1 SEHNR and CDR2 FQNEAQ (reference sequence). Trimming took 1 base from V and 0 from J, leaving 10 bases between them. CDR3 size: 16 residues. CDR3 amino acids: CASSLVAASSGNTIYF. The CDR3 DNA reads TGTGCCAGCAGCTTAGTTGCGGCGTCCTCTGGAAACACCATATATTTT.

CDR3 residues: CASSTQSYQETQYF. DNA for the CDR3: TGTGCCAGCAGCACGCAGAGTTACCAAGAGACCCAGTACTTC. The V and J genes are TRBV7-9 and TRBJ2-5, with unresolved D. The CDR3 runs to 14 residues. Germline CDR1 reads SEHNR; CDR2 reads FQNEAQ (reference sequence). Trimming shortened V by 5 bases and J by 0 bases, and 10 bases separated the two germline ends.

V is TRBV19 and J is TRBJ1-3; 7 bases are a match to TRBD1. This CDR3 region has 14 residues. Trimming cost V 9 bases and J 2 bases; bases outside gene matches: 7. Germline values: CDR1 LNHDA, CDR2 SQIVND (reference sequence). Here the CDR3 reads CASQGVYTGNTIYF. The DNA for the CDR3 is TGTGCCAGCCAGGGGGTTTACACTGGAAACACCATATATTTT.

This clone was seen a handful of times. The chain employs TRBV9 and TRBJ2-3; TRBD2 agrees at 10 bases. The CDR3 is 15 residues long. The germline gives CDR1 SGDLS, CDR2 YYNGEE. V was clipped by 3 bases and J by 5 bases; unmatched bases: 6. The CDR3 loop is CASSAAGGALDTQYF. The CDR3 DNA reads TGTGCCAGCAGCGCAGCGGGGGGGGCCTTAGATACGCAGTATTTT. The full variable domain, with the rest looked up from reference TRBV9 and TRBJ2-3, is DSGVTQTPKHLITATGQRVTLRCSPRSGDLSVYWYQQSLDQGLQFLIQYYNGEERAKGNILERFSAQQFPDLHSELNLSSLELGDSALYFCASSAAGGALDTQYFGPGTRLTVL.

The gene calls are TRBV9 and TRBJ1-1; D gene unclear. The CDR3 extends over 13 amino acids. Trimming took 3 bases from V and 1 from J, leaving 7 bases between them. The germline V gene has CDR1 SGDLS and CDR2 YYNGEE. CDR3 in DNA: TGTGCCAGCAGCGATATAGGGAACACTGAAGCTTTCTTT. It translates to CASSDIGNTEAFF.

A remark on this clone: An end of the junction does not agree with germline; a read error may underlie this. The chain is built from TRBV7-6 and TRBJ2-2; D not resolved. The CDR3 is 12 residues long. Per the germline V gene, CDR1 is SGHVS and CDR2 is FNYEAQ. The CDR3 nucleotides read TGTGCCAGCAGCTTAGCCACCGGAGAGCTGTTTTTT. Translation: CASSLATGELFF.

There are a few counts of this clone. The rearrangement joins TRBV28 to TRBJ2-7; D possibly matches TRBD1 or TRBD2 (5 bases each). Per the germline V gene, CDR1 is MDHEN and CDR2 is SYDVKM. The CDR3 loop spans 14 amino acids. V lost 6 bases and J lost 2, with 14 bases in between. The CDR3, as DNA: TGTGCCAGCAGAATGAGGGACGGCACCTACGAGCAGTACTTC. This codes for CASRMRDGTYEQYF. The whole variable domain, remainder taken from reference TRBV28 and TRBJ2-7, is DVKVTQSSRYLVKRTGEKVFLECVQDMDHENMFWYRQDPGLGLRLIYFSYDVKMKEKGDIPEGYSVSREKKERFSLILESASTNQTSMYLCASRMRDGTYEQYFGPGTRLTVT.

This clone showed up just once. This sequence joins TRBV30 and TRBJ1-1, with D possibly being TRBD1 (5 bases). Germline values: CDR1 GTSNPN, CDR2 SVGIG (reference sequence). Deletions cut 7 bases from V and 2 bases from J, with 17 bases between. The CDR3 spans 14 residues. The CDR3 loop is CASMHYRFNTEAFF. CDR3 in DNA: TGTGCCTCGATGCATTACAGGTTTAACACTGAAGCTTTCTTT.

CDR3 sequence (DNA): TGTGCCACCAGCAGAGATCGGGCGACGGCAGGGGACGATGGCTACACCTTC. As protein: CATSRDRATAGDDGYTF. V and J are TRBV15 and TRBJ1-2; D is possibly TRBD1 (6 bases). The CDR3 sequence is 17 residues long. Germline V gives CDR1 LNHNV, CDR2 YYDKDF (reference sequence). V was trimmed by 0 bases and J by 6 bases, leaving 20 bases between them.

The rearrangement uses TRBV15 and TRBJ1-1; D gene uncertain. CDR1 LNHNV and CDR2 YYDKDF come from the germline V gene (reference sequence). The CDR3 totals 15 residues. Between the trimmed V and J ends, which lost 4 bases and 8 bases, there was a span of 20 bases. CDR3 loop: CATSTGENSLGEAFF. The CDR3 DNA reads as TGTGCCACCAGCACCGGGGAAAACAGTCTCGGGGAAGCTTTCTTT.

This rearrangement joins TRBV27 to TRBJ1-4, with D unclear. CDR1 is MNHEY, CDR2 SMNVEV, per germline (reference sequence). This CDR3 contains 12 residues. V was trimmed by 6 bases and J by 6 bases, leaving 8 bases between them. The CDR3: CASRGIDEKLFF. For the CDR3, the DNA is TGTGCCAGCAGGGGGATCGATGAAAAACTGTTTTTT.

This clone showed up just a few times. The gene calls are TRBV11-2 and TRBJ2-7; 7 bases are shared with TRBD1. Germline V gene data show CDR1 as SGHAT and CDR2 as FQNNGV. Losses at the gene ends were 1 base for V and 5 bases for J; bases not matched to a gene: 5. The CDR3 has 14 residues. The CDR3 DNA reads TGTGCCAGCAGCTTAGGTCAGGGGGAGAACGAGCAGTACTTC. It codes for CASSLGQGENEQYF.

The rearrangement uses TRBV4-1 and TRBJ1-6, with a weak D call TRBD1 (5 bases). The CDR3 has 12 amino acids. V shed 3 bases and J shed 8 bases, with 5 bases lying between them. CDR1 is MGHRA, CDR2 YSYEKL, per germline. CDR3 DNA: TGCGCCAGCAGCCAGGGGCATTCACCCCTCCACTTT. It codes for CASSQGHSPLHF.

Written as DNA, the CDR3 is TGTGCCAGCAGCGCGGGTGGCAGCCAAGAGACCCAGTACTTC. This translates into CASSAGGSQETQYF. The chain combines TRBV7-8 with TRBJ2-5, with a possible D match to TRBD2 (5 bases). Trimming cost V 5 bases and J 1 base, with 11 bases left between them. CDR3 length: 14 residues. The germline V gene has CDR1 SGHVS and CDR2 FQNEAQ.

The rearrangement joins TRBV2 to TRBJ2-6; D might be TRBD1 or TRBD2, each matching 5 bases. Per germline, CDR1 SNHLY and CDR2 FYNNEI. The CDR3 spans 17 residues. Trimming removed 6 bases from V and 0 bases from J, with 15 bases in between. CDR3 DNA: TGTGCCAGCAGCGAGGGGTCCACCGTCTCTGGGGCCAACGTCCTGACTTTC. Translation: CASSEGSTVSGANVLTF.

V gene TRBV29-1 combines with J gene TRBJ1-2; no clear D. CDR1 is SQVTM and CDR2 is ANQGSEA in the germline V gene. The CDR3 covers 15 residues. Deletions cut 0 bases from V and 5 bases from J, with 16 bases between. CDR3 nucleotide sequence: TGCAGCGTTGAAGATTTAGGCCCCGTTATTTATGGCTACACCTTC. Translation gives CSVEDLGPVIYGYTF.

The chain has TRBV7-8 and TRBJ2-7; 7 bases fit TRBD2. Trimming at V came to 3 bases and at J to 1 base, leaving 3 bases not matched to a gene. The germline CDR1 and CDR2 sequences are SGHVS and FQNEAQ. The CDR3 consists of 14 residues. The CDR3 loop reads CASSFGGGSYEQYF. CDR3 coding DNA: TGTGCCAGCAGCTTTGGGGGGGGTTCCTACGAGCAGTACTTC.

The chain recombines TRBV27 with TRBJ2-3; TRBD2 matches at 9 bases. The germline V gene has CDR1 MNHEY and CDR2 SMNVEV (reference sequence). With 7 bases clipped from V and 3 bases from J, the junction kept 8 bases outside the gene matches. The CDR3 contains 15 residues. The DNA of the CDR3 is TGTGCCAGCACTCTTAGCGGGAGTGGTACAGATACGCAGTATTTT. As protein: CASTLSGSGTDTQYF.

This chain's CDR3 is CASSVVDDRETQYF. The CDR3 coding sequence is TGTGCCAGCAGCGTAGTTGATGACAGAGAGACCCAGTACTTC. V and J are TRBV9 and TRBJ2-5, with D tentatively TRBD1 (5 bases). This CDR3 has 14 residues. Trimming removed 0 bases at V and 4 bases at J, with 10 bases between. CDR1 and CDR2 (germline): SGDLS, YYNGEE. Filled out from reference TRBV9 and TRBJ2-5, the complete variable domain reads DSGVTQTPKHLITATGQRVTLRCSPRSGDLSVYWYQQSLDQGLQFLIQYYNGEERAKGNILERFSAQQFPDLHSELNLSSLELGDSALYFCASSVVDDRETQYFGPGTRLLVL.